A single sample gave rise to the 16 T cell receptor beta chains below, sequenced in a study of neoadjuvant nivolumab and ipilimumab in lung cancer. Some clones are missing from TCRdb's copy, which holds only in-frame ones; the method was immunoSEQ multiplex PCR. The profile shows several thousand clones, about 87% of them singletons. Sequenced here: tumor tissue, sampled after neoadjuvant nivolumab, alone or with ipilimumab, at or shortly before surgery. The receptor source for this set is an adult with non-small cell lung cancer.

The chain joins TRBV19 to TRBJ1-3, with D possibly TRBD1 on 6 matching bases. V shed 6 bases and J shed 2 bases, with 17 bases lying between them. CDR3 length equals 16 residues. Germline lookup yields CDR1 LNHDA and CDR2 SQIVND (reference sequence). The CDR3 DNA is TGTGCCAGTAGCCGTTCCCCGGACAGTACTGGAAACACCATATATTTT. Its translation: CASSRSPDSTGNTIYF. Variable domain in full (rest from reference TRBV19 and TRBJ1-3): DGGITQSPKYLFRKEGQNVTLSCEQNLNHDAMYWYRQDPGQGLRLIYYSQIVNDFQKGDIAEGYSVSREKKESFPLTVTSAQKNPTAFYLCASSRSPDSTGNTIYFGEGSWLTVV.

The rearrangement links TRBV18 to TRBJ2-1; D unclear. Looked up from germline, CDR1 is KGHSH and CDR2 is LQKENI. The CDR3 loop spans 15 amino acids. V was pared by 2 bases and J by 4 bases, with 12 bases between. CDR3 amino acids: CASSPGSTGYNEQFF. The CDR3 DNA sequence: TGTGCCAGCTCACCAGGCTCGACGGGTTACAATGAGCAGTTCTTC.

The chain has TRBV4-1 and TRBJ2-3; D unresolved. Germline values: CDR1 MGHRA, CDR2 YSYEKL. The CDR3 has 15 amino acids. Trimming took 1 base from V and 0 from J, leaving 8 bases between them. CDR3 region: CASSQGPQSTDTQYF. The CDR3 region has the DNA TGCGCCAGCAGCCAAGGTCCCCAGAGCACAGATACGCAGTATTTT.

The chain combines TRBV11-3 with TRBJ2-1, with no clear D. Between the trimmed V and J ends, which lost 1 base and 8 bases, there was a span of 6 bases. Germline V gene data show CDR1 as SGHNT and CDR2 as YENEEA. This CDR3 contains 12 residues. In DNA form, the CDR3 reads TGTGCCAGCAGCTTAGGGTGGGATGAGCAGTTCTTC. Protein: CASSLGWDEQFF.

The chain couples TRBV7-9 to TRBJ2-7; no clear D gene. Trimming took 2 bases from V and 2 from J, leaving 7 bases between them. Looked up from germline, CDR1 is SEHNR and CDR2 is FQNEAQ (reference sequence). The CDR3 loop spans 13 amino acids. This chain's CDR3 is CASSLSIPYEQYF. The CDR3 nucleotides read TGTGCCAGCAGCTTATCCATTCCCTACGAGCAGTACTTC.

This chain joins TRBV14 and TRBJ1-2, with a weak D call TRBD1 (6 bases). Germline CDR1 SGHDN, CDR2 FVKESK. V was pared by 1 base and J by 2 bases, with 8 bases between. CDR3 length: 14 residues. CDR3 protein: CASSQGTVNYGYTF. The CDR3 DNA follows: TGTGCCAGCAGCCAAGGGACAGTAAACTATGGCTACACCTTC.

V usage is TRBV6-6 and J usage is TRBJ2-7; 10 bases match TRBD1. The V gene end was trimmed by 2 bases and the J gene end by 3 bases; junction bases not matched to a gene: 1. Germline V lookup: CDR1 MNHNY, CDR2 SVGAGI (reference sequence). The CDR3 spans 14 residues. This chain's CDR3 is CASSYGTGDYEQYF. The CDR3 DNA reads TGTGCCAGCAGTTACGGGACAGGGGACTACGAGCAGTACTTC.

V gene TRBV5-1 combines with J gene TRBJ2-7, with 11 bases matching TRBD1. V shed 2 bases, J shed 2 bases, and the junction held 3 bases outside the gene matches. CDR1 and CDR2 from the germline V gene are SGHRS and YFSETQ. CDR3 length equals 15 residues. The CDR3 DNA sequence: TGCGCCAGCAGCTTAGAGGGACAGGGGGCCTACGAGCAGTACTTC. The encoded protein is CASSLEGQGAYEQYF.

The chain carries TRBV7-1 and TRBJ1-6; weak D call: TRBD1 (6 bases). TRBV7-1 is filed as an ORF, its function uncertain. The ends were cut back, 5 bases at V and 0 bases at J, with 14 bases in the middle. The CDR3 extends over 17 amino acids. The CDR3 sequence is CASSRTDPSSYNSPLHF. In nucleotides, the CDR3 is TGTGCCAGCAGCCGGACAGATCCAAGCTCCTATAATTCACCCCTCCACTTT.

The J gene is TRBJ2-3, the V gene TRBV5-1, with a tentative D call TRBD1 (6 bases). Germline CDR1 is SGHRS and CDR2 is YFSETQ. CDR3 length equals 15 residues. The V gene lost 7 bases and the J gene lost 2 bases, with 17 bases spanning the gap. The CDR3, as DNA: TGCGCCAGCCGTGGGGGCGGTTCGGCCACAGATACGCAGTATTTT. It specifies CASRGGGSATDTQYF.

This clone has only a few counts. In DNA form, the CDR3 reads TGTGCCAGCAGCTTAGGCCCACAGGGAACGGTGTCTAGGTGCTCCTACGAGCAGTACTTC. As protein: CASSLGPQGTVSRCSYEQYF. V gene TRBV11-3 combines with J gene TRBJ2-7, with a tentative D call TRBD1 (6 bases). Per germline, CDR1 SGHNT and CDR2 YENEEA. This CDR3 spans 20 amino acids. V lost 1 base, J lost 0 bases, and 25 bases lay in between.

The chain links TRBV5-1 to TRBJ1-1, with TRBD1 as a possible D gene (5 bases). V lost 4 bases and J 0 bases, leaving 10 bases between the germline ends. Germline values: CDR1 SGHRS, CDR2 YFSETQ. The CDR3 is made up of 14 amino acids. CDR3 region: CASSPGTVNTEAFF. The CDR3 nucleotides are TGCGCCAGCAGCCCAGGGACGGTGAACACTGAAGCTTTCTTT.

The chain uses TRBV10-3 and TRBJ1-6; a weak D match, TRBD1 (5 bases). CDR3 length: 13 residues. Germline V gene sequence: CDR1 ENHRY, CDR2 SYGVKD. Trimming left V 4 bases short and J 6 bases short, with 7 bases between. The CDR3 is CAISVGTNSPLHF. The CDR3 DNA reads TGTGCCATCAGTGTAGGGACTAATTCACCCCTCCACTTT.

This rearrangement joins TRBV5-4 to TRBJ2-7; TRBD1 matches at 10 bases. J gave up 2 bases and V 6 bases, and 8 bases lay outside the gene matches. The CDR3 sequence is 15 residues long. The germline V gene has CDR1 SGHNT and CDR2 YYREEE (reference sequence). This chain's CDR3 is CASTDRGTGAYEQYF. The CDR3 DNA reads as TGTGCCAGCACTGACAGAGGGACAGGGGCCTACGAGCAGTACTTC.

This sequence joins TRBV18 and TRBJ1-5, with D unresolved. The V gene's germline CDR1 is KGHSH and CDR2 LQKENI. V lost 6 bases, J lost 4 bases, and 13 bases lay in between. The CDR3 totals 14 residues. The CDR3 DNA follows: TGTGCCAGCTCCCAAGGACGGAATAATCAGCCCCAGCATTTT. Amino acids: CASSQGRNNQPQHF. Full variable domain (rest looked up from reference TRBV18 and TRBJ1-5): NAGVMQNPRHLVRRRGQEARLRCSPMKGHSHVYWYRQLPEEGLKFMVYLQKENIIDESGMPKERFSAEFPKEGPSILRIQQVVRGDSAAYFCASSQGRNNQPQHFGDGTRLSIL.

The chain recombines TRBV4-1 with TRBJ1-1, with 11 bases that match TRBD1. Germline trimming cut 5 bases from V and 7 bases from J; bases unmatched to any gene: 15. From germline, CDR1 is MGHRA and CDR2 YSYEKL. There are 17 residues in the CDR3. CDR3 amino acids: CASSFADRGLGKIEAFF. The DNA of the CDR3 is TGCGCCAGCAGCTTCGCGGACAGGGGGCTGGGCAAGATTGAAGCTTTCTTT.